This TCR beta chain emerged from a study of cytomegalovirus exposure and HLA in healthy donors. Study-wide findings and caveats: A later analysis reportedly identified an Asian-associated ancestry cluster as carrying fewer N-insertions than the 666-donor mean. Associated with cytomegalovirus, according to the listing, were 150 to 200 TCR beta chains.

PCR primers comprised 60 Vbeta and 13 Jbeta primers. The data were produced by immunoSEQ multiplex PCR, yet TCRdb's version contains in-frame clones alone and is incomplete. The table shows about 84,000 clones, with 55% to 70% occurring only once. For this clone: The antigen is not known.

The source of this sequence is a woman in her 40s in good health and CMV-seropositive. Sequenced: PBMCs.

CDR3 sequence reads: CASRAGGAYNEQFF. CDR3 in DNA: TGTGCCAGCAGAGCGGGAGGAGCCTACAATGAGCAGTTCTTC. The rearrangement links TRBV27 to TRBJ2-1; 9 nucleotides agree with TRBD2. V dropped 6 bases and J dropped 2; count of bases not matched to a gene: 2. The CDR3 runs to 14 residues. CDR1 and CDR2 (germline): MNHEY, SMNVEV (reference sequence).